These 3 T cell receptor beta chains were all obtained from the same sample, sequenced in a study of shared T cell receptors in the human thymus. Clones were sequenced by immunoSEQ multiplex PCR, and TCRdb holds only the in-frame ones, with some missing. This table has about 660,000 clones, around nine tenths appearing once. The same data also contributed to another study, on human thymus T cells.

Sequenced input: thymocytes. These receptors were taken from a boy under three years old with a congenital heart defect.

CDR3 protein: CASSLDETGVPYEQYF. In DNA, the CDR3 is TGTGCCAGCAGTTTAGATGAGACAGGGGTACCCTACGAGCAGTACTTC. The chain joins TRBV28 to TRBJ2-7; 8 nucleotides agree with TRBD1. Germline V gene sequence: CDR1 MDHEN, CDR2 SYDVKM. This CDR3 comprises 16 residues. V shed 2 bases and J 2 bases; nucleotides not matched to a gene: 8.

This clone was recorded once. The rearrangement joins TRBV5-6 to TRBJ2-5; the D gene is possibly TRBD1 (5 bases). The V and J ends lost 0 bases and 4 bases respectively, with 7 bases between them. The germline V gene has CDR1 SGHDT and CDR2 YYEEEE. The CDR3 runs to 13 residues. CDR3 nucleotides: TGTGCCAGCAGCTTGGGACAGACAGAGACCCAGTACTTC. Amino acids: CASSLGQTETQYF.

The rearrangement uses TRBV5-6 and TRBJ1-2; D is undetermined. V dropped 4 bases and J dropped 5 bases, with 24 bases sitting between them. CDR1 and CDR2 from the germline V gene are SGHDT and YYEEEE. The CDR3 contains 17 residues. The CDR3 sequence: CASSARREAIPPYGYTF. CDR3 sequence (DNA): TGTGCCAGCAGCGCCCGTCGGGAAGCCATTCCGCCTTATGGCTACACCTTC.